The 27 T cell receptor beta chains listed next were all sequenced from one sample in a study of T cell repertoires in cytomegalovirus infection (dated by TCRdb to 2018 to 2020). Sequencer: Illumina HiSeq 1500. In TCRdb, the public reads were trimmed at Q25 with fastp and aligned with MiXCR, with productive beta chains retained. Each record represents a unique CDR3 protein, reported with the most common genes and DNA among its rows. This sample holds 150,000 to 200,000 distinct CDR3 sequences; about 15% were observed only once. 25% to 30% of the sample is taken by the ten largest. Input material: PBMCs. These TCRs come from a human donor in good health (CMV status not recorded). Some clones in this sample may be carry-over from other donors' samples.

This clonotype occurred many times. V and J are TRBV20-1 and TRBJ2-2; 7 bases are a match to TRBD2. This CDR3 is 16 amino acids long. The V gene end was trimmed by 2 bases and the J gene end by 7 bases; junction bases not matched to a gene: 13. CDR1 is DFQATT and CDR2 is SNEGSKA in the germline V gene (reference sequence). This CDR3 reads CSARLWGGWGIGELFF. The CDR3 coding sequence is TGCAGTGCTAGACTGTGGGGGGGTTGGGGCATCGGGGAGCTGTTTTTT.

The chain joins TRBV29-1 to TRBJ1-1, with D possibly matching TRBD1 (5 bases). V lost 7 bases to trimming and J lost 0 bases, with 15 bases between them. The germline gives CDR1 SQVTM, CDR2 ANQGSEA. This CDR3 spans 14 amino acids. DNA for the CDR3: TGCAGCGGGGAGCGACAGCTGATGAACACTGAAGCTTTCTTT. This translates into CSGERQLMNTEAFF.

This clonotype was picked up a small number of times. The chain uses TRBV11-3 and TRBJ2-1, with D possibly being TRBD1 (5 bases). The germline V and J ends were trimmed by 5 bases and 6 bases, with 17 bases remaining between them. In germline, CDR1 is SGHNT, CDR2 YENEEA. The CDR3 runs 15 residues. The CDR3 DNA sequence: TGTGCCAGCAGCCATCCCCAGGGTAGGCGCAATGAGCAGTTCTTC. It codes for CASSHPQGRRNEQFF.

Only a few counts were recorded for this clonotype. The V call is TRBV20-1, the J call TRBJ1-5; D is uncertain. CDR1 is DFQATT and CDR2 is SNEGSKA in the germline V gene (reference sequence). With 2 bases removed from V and 3 bases from J, the gap between germline ends came to 5 bases. The CDR3 is 12 residues long. CDR3 amino acids: CSARIINQPQHF. As DNA, the CDR3 is TGCAGTGCTAGAATCATCAATCAGCCCCAGCATTTT.

This clonotype was seen a few times. The V and J genes are TRBV5-1 and TRBJ2-7; 9 bases are a match to TRBD2. Germline CDR1 is SGHRS and CDR2 is YFSETQ. The V gene end was trimmed by 4 bases and the J gene end by 4 bases; junction bases not matched to a gene: 6. This CDR3 has 14 residues. The CDR3, as DNA: TGCGCCAGCAGCCCGGGACTAGCCCAGTACGAGCAGTACTTC. The encoded protein is CASSPGLAQYEQYF.

The V and J genes are TRBV7-3 and TRBJ2-2, with 8 bases aligning to TRBD2. CDR1 SGHTA and CDR2 FQGTGA come from the germline V gene. The CDR3 runs to 15 residues. Trimming took 4 bases from V and 5 from J; bases not matched to a gene: 6. The CDR3 loop is CASSSSGRGTGELFF. The CDR3 DNA follows: TGTGCCAGCAGCTCGAGCGGGAGAGGGACCGGGGAGCTGTTTTTT. Drawing the rest from reference TRBV7-3 and TRBJ2-2, the complete variable domain is GAGVSQTPSNKVTEKGKYVELRCDPISGHTALYWYRQSLGQGPEFLIYFQGTGAADDSGLPNDRFFAVRPEGSVSTLKIQRTERGDSAVYLCASSSSGRGTGELFFGEGSRLTVL.

Concerning this clonotype itself: Since a much larger clone is just one base distant, this may be a read error. The V and J genes are TRBV27 and TRBJ1-6; TRBD1 might be the D (6 bases). The CDR3 covers 14 residues. Germline V gives CDR1 MNHEY, CDR2 SMNVEV (reference sequence). V was trimmed by 9 bases and J by 7 bases, leaving 16 bases between them. The CDR3 sequence is CARSPTGTNSPLHF. The CDR3 DNA follows: TGTGCCAGGAGTCCAACAGGGACCAATTCACCCCTCCACTTT.

The chain combines TRBV3-1 with TRBJ2-7; D is unresolved. Germline V gene data show CDR1 as LGHDT and CDR2 as YNNKEL (reference sequence). The CDR3 covers 11 residues. V shed 0 bases and J shed 5 bases, with 2 bases lying between them. The chain's CDR3 is CASSQENEQYF. CDR3 coding DNA: TGTGCCAGCAGCCAAGAAAACGAGCAGTACTTC.

This rearrangement joins TRBV5-4 to TRBJ2-7, with D unresolved. V was cut by 0 bases and J by 3 bases, with 7 bases left in between. Germline-derived CDR1 and CDR2 are SGHNT and YYREEE (reference sequence). This CDR3 has 13 amino acids. As DNA, the CDR3 is TGTGCCAGCAGCTTGGATCTCATCTACGAGCAGTACTTC. Translated, it gives CASSLDLIYEQYF.

This clonotype was seen ten or more times. This chain joins TRBV7-2 and TRBJ2-6; the D gene could be TRBD1 or TRBD2 (6 bases each). The CDR3 has 15 residues. The germline CDR1 and CDR2 sequences are SGHTA and FQGNSA. Trimming removed 5 bases from V and 4 bases from J, with 12 bases in between. Written as DNA, the CDR3 is TGTGCCAGCAGCCTAGGGGGGTTGGGGGCCAACGTCCTGACTTTC. This encodes CASSLGGLGANVLTF. The full variable domain, rest sourced from reference TRBV7-2 and TRBJ2-6, is GAGVSQSPSNKVTEKGKDVELRCDPISGHTALYWYRQSLGQGLEFLIYFQGNSAPDKSGLPSDRFSAERTGGSVSTLTIQRTQQEDSAVYLCASSLGGLGANVLTFGAGSRLTVL.

This clonotype was found a few times. The chain uses TRBV27 and TRBJ1-1, with unresolved D. Germline values: CDR1 MNHEY, CDR2 SMNVEV (reference sequence). The CDR3 consists of 14 residues. The V and J ends lost 3 bases and 6 bases respectively, with 14 bases between them. Written as DNA, the CDR3 is TGTGCCAGCAGTTTCGGCTTCGGCAACTCTGAAGCTTTCTTT. It specifies CASSFGFGNSEAFF.

At least ten counts were recorded for this clonotype. The rearrangement joins TRBV7-3 to TRBJ2-1, with a weak D call TRBD2 (5 bases). Germline V CDR1 and CDR2: SGHTA, FQGTGA. The V end lost 3 bases, the J end lost 6 bases, and 12 bases lay between the germline ends. This CDR3 comprises 14 residues. The CDR3 coding sequence is TGTGCCAGCAGCTTTGGGAGTTTAGGCAATGAGCAGTTCTTC. Protein: CASSFGSLGNEQFF.

This clonotype was counted ten times or more. The chain is built from TRBV7-2 and TRBJ1-1, with D hard to call. Per germline, CDR1 SGHTA and CDR2 FQGNSA. V gave up 7 bases and J gave up 1 base, with 13 bases separating them. The CDR3 sequence is 14 residues long. The CDR3 DNA reads as TGTGCCAGCATCAGTCGGCGGGGGAACACTGAAGCTTTCTTT. It encodes CASISRRGNTEAFF.

This rearrangement joins TRBV27 to TRBJ2-3; 12 bases line up with TRBD2. The V gene end was trimmed by 4 bases and the J gene end by 4 bases; junction bases not matched to a gene: 3. Germline V gives CDR1 MNHEY, CDR2 SMNVEV (reference sequence). The CDR3 extends over 15 amino acids. As DNA, the CDR3 is TGTGCCAGCAGTTATGGACTAGCGGGATCAGATACGCAGTATTTT. It specifies CASSYGLAGSDTQYF.

This chain connects TRBV5-6 to TRBJ1-2; D may be TRBD1 (5 bases). Trimming shortened V by 4 bases and J by 4 bases, and 11 bases separated the two germline ends. Germline V gene data show CDR1 as SGHDT and CDR2 as YYEEEE. This CDR3 has 13 residues. The CDR3 sequence is CASSEGPAYGYTF. The CDR3 nucleotides read TGTGCCAGCAGCGAGGGGCCAGCCTATGGCTACACCTTC. The variable domain in full, completed from reference TRBV5-6 and TRBJ1-2, reads DAGVTQSPTHLIKTRGQQVTLRCSPKSGHDTVSWYQQALGQGPQFIFQYYEEEERQRGNFPDRFSGHQFPNYSSELNVNALLLGDSALYLCASSEGPAYGYTFGSGTRLTVV.

This clonotype was observed many times. The V and J genes are TRBV7-9 and TRBJ1-1; D unresolved. Germline V gene data show CDR1 as SEHNR and CDR2 as FQNEAQ (reference sequence). V gave up 1 base and J gave up 4 bases, with 7 bases separating them. The CDR3 loop spans 13 amino acids. The CDR3 loop reads CASSLEMGTEAFF. The CDR3, as DNA: TGTGCCAGCAGCTTAGAAATGGGCACTGAAGCTTTCTTT.

This clonotype was counted between two and nine times. V gene TRBV19 combines with J gene TRBJ1-1, with D maybe TRBD1 (6 bases). V gave up 5 bases and J gave up 8 bases, with 9 bases separating them. The germline V gene encodes CDR1 LNHDA and CDR2 SQIVND (reference sequence). The CDR3 has 11 amino acids. The CDR3 DNA sequence: TGTGCCAGTAGTTACAGGGCCGAAGCTTTCTTT. This codes for CASSYRAEAFF.

This clonotype was observed many times. This chain uses TRBV7-6 with TRBJ1-3, with TRBD1 as a possible D gene (5 bases). The V end was cut by 1 base, the J end by 4 bases, with 14 bases between. The CDR3 sequence is 16 residues long. Germline V CDR1 and CDR2: SGHVS, FNYEAQ. CDR3 sequence reads: CASSLGGASAGNTIYF. CDR3 sequence (DNA): TGTGCCAGCAGCTTAGGTGGGGCCAGCGCGGGAAACACCATATATTTT.

The chain recombines TRBV28 with TRBJ2-7; no clear D gene. CDR1 MDHEN and CDR2 SYDVKM come from the germline V gene. The CDR3 has 11 residues. V was shortened by 6 bases and J by 4 bases, with 7 bases between the two germline ends. The CDR3 sequence is CASSHQYEQYF. CDR3 coding DNA: TGTGCCAGCAGCCATCAATACGAGCAGTACTTC.

This clonotype was found many times. The chain employs TRBV12-3 or TRBV12-4 and TRBJ1-5; unclear D gene. V was shortened by 7 bases and J by 7 bases, with 14 bases between the two germline ends. This CDR3 has 13 amino acids. The CDR3 loop reads CASNRPGGQPQHF. In nucleotides, the CDR3 is TGTGCCAGCAACCGCCCCGGCGGGCAGCCCCAGCATTTT.

This clonotype came up a few times. V gene TRBV19 combines with J gene TRBJ1-5; D is unclear. The CDR3 spans 14 residues. The germline V gene has CDR1 LNHDA and CDR2 SQIVND (reference sequence). With 1 base removed from V and 0 bases from J, the gap between germline ends came to 4 bases. The CDR3 sequence is CASSIGYSNQPQHF. DNA for the CDR3: TGTGCCAGTAGTATAGGGTATAGCAATCAGCCCCAGCATTTT.

This clonotype has ten or more counts. V is TRBV5-1 and J is TRBJ2-2; the match to TRBD2 covers 10 bases. The CDR3 contains 16 residues. The germline V gene encodes CDR1 SGHRS and CDR2 YFSETQ. Trimming at V came to 0 bases and at J to 4 bases, leaving 3 bases not matched to a gene. This chain's CDR3 is CASSLGTSGPTGELFF. The CDR3 bases are TGCGCCAGCAGCTTGGGGACTAGCGGCCCCACCGGGGAGCTGTTTTTT.

This clonotype was seen ten or more times. This sequence joins TRBV28 and TRBJ2-3; possibly TRBD2 for D (6 bases). In germline, CDR1 is MDHEN, CDR2 SYDVKM. Between the trimmed V and J ends, which lost 3 bases and 5 bases, there was a span of 12 bases. This CDR3 contains 14 residues. Written as DNA, the CDR3 is TGTGCCAGCAGTTTGGGGGGTCAACAAGATACGCAGTATTTT. Its protein product is CASSLGGQQDTQYF.

This clonotype was counted many times. The chain recombines TRBV7-8 with TRBJ2-7; 9 nucleotides agree with TRBD2. CDR1 SGHVS and CDR2 FQNEAQ come from the germline V gene. The ends lost 5 bases at V and 7 bases at J; junction bases unmatched: 9. This CDR3 contains 14 residues. Here the CDR3 reads CASSPLAGVGEQYF. The CDR3, as DNA: TGTGCCAGCAGCCCCTTAGCGGGAGTAGGAGAGCAGTACTTC. The entire variable domain, with the rest obtained from reference TRBV7-8 and TRBJ2-7, is as follows: GAGVSQSPRYKVAKRGQDVALRCDPISGHVSLFWYQQALGQGPEFLTYFQNEAQLDKSGLPSDRFFAERPEGSVSTLKIQRTQQEDSAVYLCASSPLAGVGEQYFGPGTRLTVT.

This clonotype occurred many times. The chain has TRBV6-2 or TRBV6-3 and TRBJ2-1; D gene uncertain. V was trimmed by 7 bases and J by 7 bases, leaving 8 bases between them. CDR1 is MNHEY, CDR2 SVGEGT, per germline. This CDR3 has 11 amino acids. The CDR3 reads CASTDLNEQFF. The CDR3 bases are TGTGCCAGCACCGATCTAAATGAGCAGTTCTTC.

This clonotype occurred a few times. This chain connects TRBV29-1 to TRBJ2-7, with D possibly TRBD1 on 6 matching bases. The CDR3 runs 11 residues. Germline CDR1 SQVTM, CDR2 ANQGSEA. The V and J ends lost 5 bases and 4 bases respectively, with 9 bases between them. For the CDR3, the DNA is TGCAGCGTTTCAGGGGAGTACGAGCAGTACTTC. Residues: CSVSGEYEQYF.

The V gene is TRBV18, the J gene TRBJ2-7; maybe TRBD2 (6 bases). The V gene lost 1 base and the J gene lost 0 bases, with 16 bases spanning the gap. Germline V gene lookup returns CDR1 KGHSH and CDR2 LQKENI. This CDR3 is 17 amino acids long. CDR3 sequence: CASSPLSSGVSSYEQYF. DNA for the CDR3: TGTGCCAGCTCACCACTCTCTTCGGGAGTTAGCTCCTACGAGCAGTACTTC.